The entry that follows covers one TCR beta chain sequence. The sample is drawn from a study of T cell responses to AZD1222 COVID-19 vaccine. Germline values: CDR1 WNHNN, CDR2 SYGVQD (reference sequence). This CDR3 is 16 amino acids long. Trimming shortened V by 0 bases and J by 2 bases, and 11 bases separated the two germline ends. Assay used: immunoSEQ multiplex PCR; TCRdb lists only in-frame clones, some missing. The repertoire holds more than 150,000 clones, with around 88% as singletons. The TCR originated in an adult in good health. The starting material was peripheral blood, obtained on day 0 of AZD1222 vaccination. The V call is TRBV10-1, the J call TRBJ2-1; a weak D match, TRBD2 (6 bases). The DNA of the CDR3 is TGCGCCAGCAGTGAGTCGAGAGCTAGCGCCTACAATGAGCAGTTCTTC. This gives the protein CASSESRASAYNEQFF.